One and the same sample provided the 2 T cell receptor beta chains below, sequenced in a study of cytomegalovirus exposure and HLA in healthy donors (dated by TCRdb to about 2017). Receptor libraries were prepared by the immunoSEQ multiplex PCR assay. TCRdb took over this immuneACCESS table, retaining in-frame rearrangements with V and J assigned. Such tables are incomplete; in checked studies, under half of the missing clones stem from an unresolved V gene, and the remainder is unexplained. Counted in this sample were roughly 100,000 clones; 85% to 90% of them appeared once. The biggest ten clones account for roughly 4% of the sample. The sequenced sample consisted of PBMCs. These receptors all come from a young woman in good health and CMV-seropositive.

J is TRBJ2-7 and V is TRBV7-9; 8 bases match TRBD1. Per germline, CDR1 SEHNR and CDR2 FQNEAQ (reference sequence). V was clipped by 1 base and J by 5 bases; unmatched bases: 10. This CDR3 has 16 amino acids. CDR3: CASSLGGQGARHEQYF. CDR3 nucleotide sequence: TGTGCCAGCAGCTTAGGGGGCCAGGGGGCGCGACACGAGCAGTACTTC.

The rearrangement links TRBV6-5 to TRBJ1-2, with D hard to call. The V gene lost 5 bases and the J gene lost 2 bases, with 9 bases spanning the gap. The CDR3 totals 13 residues. Germline CDR1 is MNHEY and CDR2 is SVGAGI. CDR3 in amino acids: CASSDTGNYGYTF. DNA for the CDR3: TGTGCCAGCAGTGATACGGGAAACTATGGCTACACCTTC.